A selection of T cell receptor beta chains follows, all from one sample in a study of T-cell memory formation after mild COVID-19. TCRdb analysed the 5' RACE reads with MiXCR anew, one entry per CDR3 protein. The table includes 360,000 or so distinct CDR3 sequences, 28% detected once. Sequencing used PBMCs or a T cell subset sorted from them (not recorded which). The receptors come from an adult woman who had mild COVID-19 (a few samples of this study predate the infection). Cell type and time point are not known. The CDR3 runs from the conserved cysteine through the conserved F or W. The D gene is left open where the match is weak. Some rows mark clone size as missing; the rest say once, few, many or name a class of expanded clone.

v_gene,abundance,j_gene,d_gene,CDR3aa,CDR3nt
TRBV6-1,few,TRBJ1-1,-,CASSEARFEAFF,TGTGCCAGCAGTGAAGCGCGGTTTGAAGCTTTCTTT
TRBV4-1,few,TRBJ2-7,-,CASSPRSEVTYEQYF,TGCGCCAGCAGCCCGCGATCAGAGGTCACCTACGAGCAGTACTTC
TRBV4-1,-,TRBJ1-5,TRBD1,CASSASINRGLGNQPQHF,TGCGCCAGCAGCGCGAGCATTAACAGGGGGCTGGGCAATCAGCCCCAGCATTTT
TRBV11-3,many,TRBJ2-1,TRBD2,CASSLDQLAGVNEQFF,TGTGCCAGCAGCTTAGATCAACTAGCGGGAGTGAATGAGCAGTTCTTC
TRBV7-9,few,TRBJ2-3,-,CASSFQRDKDTQYF,TGTGCCAGCAGCTTCCAGAGAGACAAAGATACGCAGTATTTT
TRBV7-2,-,TRBJ2-7,-,CASGAVLGYEQYF,TGTGCCAGCGGGGCGGTGCTAGGGTACGAGCAGTACTTC
TRBV12-3/TRBV12-4,few,TRBJ1-2,-,CASSLARRSFYGYTF,TGTGCCAGCAGTTTGGCACGTCGGTCGTTCTATGGCTACACCTTC
TRBV4-2,few,TRBJ2-7,-,CASSQATGVGEQYF,TGTGCCAGCAGCCAAGCCACGGGGGTAGGGGAGCAGTACTTC
TRBV7-8,-,TRBJ2-3,-,CASSLDPPGTDTQYF,TGTGCCAGCAGCTTAGACCCCCCCGGCACAGATACGCAGTATTTT
TRBV3-1,-,TRBJ2-1,-,CASQVAASSYNEQFF,TGTGCTTCCCAGGTAGCGGCTAGCTCCTACAATGAGCAGTTCTTC
TRBV7-2,few,TRBJ2-6,TRBD1,CAGHRGSGANVLTF,TGTGCCGGACACAGGGGGAGTGGGGCCAACGTCCTGACTTTC
TRBV4-3,few,TRBJ1-5,-,CASSQGRGREPQHF,TGCGCCAGCAGCCAGGGCCGGGGAAGAGAGCCCCAGCATTTT
TRBV7-3,few,TRBJ2-5,TRBD2,CASSLTGVVAGRRETQYF,TGTGCCAGCAGCTTAACGGGGGTAGTAGCGGGAAGAAGGGAGACCCAGTACTTC
TRBV12-3/TRBV12-4,many,TRBJ2-2,-,CASSGNREMFF,TGTGCCAGCAGTGGAAACAGGGAGATGTTTTTT
TRBV29-1,-,TRBJ1-2,-,CSVEDPREGGYTF,TGCAGCGTTGAAGATCCCCGGGAGGGTGGCTACACCTTC
TRBV29-1,few,TRBJ1-3,-,CSVGSSSGNTIYF,TGCAGCGTTGGGTCCAGCTCTGGAAACACCATATATTTT
TRBV9,few,TRBJ2-7,-,CASSVGADVSYEQYF,TGTGCCAGCAGCGTAGGGGCCGACGTCTCCTACGAGCAGTACTTC
TRBV9,-,TRBJ2-5,TRBD2,CASSLAGGPYETQYF,TGTGCCAGCAGCTTAGCGGGGGGGCCGTATGAGACCCAGTACTTC
TRBV6-1,-,TRBJ2-5,TRBD2,CASSDHPGGAPGRETQYF,TGTGCCAGCAGTGATCATCCCGGGGGGGCCCCAGGGCGAGAGACCCAGTACTTC
TRBV30,-,TRBJ2-1,TRBD1,CAWTVNWDRGFNEQFF,TGTGCCTGGACTGTCAATTGGGACAGGGGGTTCAATGAGCAGTTCTTC
TRBV5-1,few,TRBJ2-7,TRBD1,CASGRDRVGTYEQYF,TGCGCCAGCGGAAGAGACAGGGTCGGCACCTACGAGCAGTACTTC
TRBV7-6,few,TRBJ2-3,-,CASSLAASRQGDTQYF,TGTGCCAGCAGCTTAGCAGCGTCCCGCCAGGGAGATACGCAGTATTTT
TRBV7-9,many,TRBJ2-7,-,CASSRDYEQYF,TGTGCCAGCAGCCGCGACTACGAGCAGTACTTC
TRBV24-1,few,TRBJ2-7,TRBD1,CATSDKDRGDYEQYF,TGTGCCACCAGTGACAAGGACAGGGGGGACTACGAGCAGTACTTC
TRBV4-2,-,TRBJ2-6,-,CASSQTFSGANVLTF,TGTGCCAGCAGCCAGACGTTCTCTGGGGCCAACGTCCTGACTTTC
TRBV14,-,TRBJ2-2,-,CASSQITANTGELFF,TGTGCCAGCAGCCAAATCACGGCGAACACCGGGGAGCTGTTTTTT
TRBV4-2,few,TRBJ2-3,TRBD2,CASSQEWSGVSTDTQYF,TGTGCCAGCAGCCAAGAGTGGAGCGGGGTTAGCACAGATACGCAGTATTTT
TRBV12-3/TRBV12-4,-,TRBJ2-2,TRBD1,CASRSRQGNTGELFF,TGTGCCAGCAGATCGAGACAGGGGAACACCGGGGAGCTGTTTTTT
TRBV20-1,-,TRBJ2-7,TRBD2,CSALSGRAASNEQYF,TGCAGTGCTCTTAGCGGGAGGGCCGCCTCAAACGAGCAGTACTTC
TRBV7-9,few,TRBJ2-2,-,CASSGRDRPNTGELFF,TGTGCCAGCAGCGGGCGGGACCGGCCGAACACCGGGGAGCTGTTTTTT
TRBV10-3,few,TRBJ1-1,-,CAISAAAGVILNTEAFF,TGTGCCATCAGCGCCGCGGCAGGGGTGATATTGAACACTGAAGCTTTCTTT
TRBV12-3/TRBV12-4,many,TRBJ1-1,-,CASRTRQLRAFF,TGTGCCAGCCGAACCAGACAGCTACGAGCTTTCTTT
TRBV6-6,-,TRBJ1-3,-,CASRGSALPRSGNTIYF,TGTGCCAGCAGGGGGTCAGCTCTACCCCGCTCTGGAAACACCATATATTTT
TRBV12-3/TRBV12-4,many,TRBJ2-1,TRBD2,CASSLLAGAYNEQFF,TGTGCCAGCAGTTTACTAGCGGGGGCTTACAATGAGCAGTTCTTC
TRBV7-8,few,TRBJ2-5,-,CASSEGEAQYF,TGTGCCAGCAGCGAGGGGGAAGCCCAGTACTTC
TRBV4-1,few,TRBJ2-6,-,CASSQAGQRGSGANVLTF,TGCGCCAGCAGCCAAGCTGGACAACGTGGATCTGGGGCCAACGTCCTGACTTTC
TRBV12-3/TRBV12-4,many,TRBJ2-2,TRBD1,CASSPRGLGTGELFF,TGTGCCAGCAGTCCCAGGGGGCTGGGCACCGGGGAGCTGTTTTTT
TRBV11-2,-,TRBJ1-1,TRBD1,CASSLDWTGGTEAFF,TGTGCCAGCAGCTTAGATTGGACAGGGGGGACTGAAGCTTTCTTT
TRBV5-1,-,TRBJ2-1,-,CASSSSRSRGSYNEQFF,TGCGCCAGCAGCTCCTCGAGGAGCAGGGGCTCCTACAATGAGCAGTTCTTC
TRBV6-4,-,TRBJ2-1,-,CASSDSSVMEFF,TGTGCCAGCAGTGACTCGAGCGTTATGGAGTTCTTC
TRBV5-1,-,TRBJ2-1,TRBD1,CASSLDRGEQFF,TGCGCCAGCAGCTTGGACAGGGGCGAGCAGTTCTTC
TRBV2,few,TRBJ1-1,-,CASSDPLNTEAFF,TGTGCCAGCAGTGACCCTCTTAACACTGAAGCTTTCTTT
TRBV6-2/TRBV6-3,-,TRBJ1-2,TRBD1,CASSYYSTGYYGYTF,TGTGCCAGCAGTTACTACTCGACAGGGTACTATGGCTACACCTTC
TRBV10-3,-,TRBJ2-1,-,CAISEDHTPSNEQFF,TGTGCCATCAGTGAGGACCACACTCCATCTAATGAGCAGTTCTTC
TRBV5-6,-,TRBJ2-1,-,CASSSGTPNEQFF,TGTGCCAGCAGTTCCGGGACTCCCAATGAGCAGTTCTTC
TRBV15,few,TRBJ2-5,-,CATSQAEETQYF,TGTGCCACCAGCCAGGCCGAAGAGACCCAGTACTTC
TRBV27,-,TRBJ2-7,-,CASSSQGLGYEQYF,TGTGCCAGCAGTTCTCAGGGGTTGGGCTACGAGCAGTACTTC
TRBV20-1,-,TRBJ1-5,-,CSAVLGVHQPQHF,TGCAGTGCTGTACTCGGGGTCCATCAGCCCCAGCATTTT
TRBV20-1,-,TRBJ1-4,-,CSAPDAAANLEKLFF,TGCAGTGCTCCTGATGCGGCAGCCAATTTAGAAAAACTGTTTTTT
TRBV15,-,TRBJ1-5,-,CATSRDLGPPGNNQPQHF,TGTGCCACCAGCAGAGATCTGGGGCCTCCCGGCAACAATCAGCCCCAGCATTTT
TRBV4-1,few,TRBJ2-5,-,CASSQDLIRGKGSEQETQYF,TGCGCCAGCAGCCAAGATCTGATCAGGGGCAAGGGAAGCGAGCAAGAGACCCAGTACTTC
TRBV20-1,once,TRBJ1-1,TRBD1,CSAQTGGITEAFF,TGCAGTGCCCAGACAGGGGGGATCACTGAAGCTTTCTTT
TRBV5-1,few,TRBJ2-1,TRBD1,CASSLEFGTGVNNEQFF,TGCGCCAGCAGCTTGGAGTTTGGGACAGGGGTTAACAATGAGCAGTTCTTC
TRBV12-3/TRBV12-4,many,TRBJ2-7,-,CASSRTVSYEQYF,TGTGCCAGCAGTCGGACGGTCTCCTACGAGCAGTACTTC